This T cell receptor beta chain was sequenced for a study of blood T cell repertoires in COVID-19. Data came from immunoSEQ multiplex PCR; TCRdb stores just in-frame clones and leaves some out. The sample shows some 200,000 clones, around 82% of them seen only once. This CDR3 is built from 16 residues. Germline CDR1 reads SEHNR; CDR2 reads FQNEAQ (reference sequence). The J segment lost 8 bases and the V segment lost 5 bases, leaving 13 bases of the junction unmatched. The chain couples TRBV7-9 to TRBJ1-5; 9 bases line up with TRBD1. Source material: PBMCs or T cells enriched from blood (not recorded which). The TCR originated in a man aged 35 to 55 who had recovered from COVID-19. In nucleotides, the CDR3 is TGTGCCAGCAGCGATCCCCGGGACAGGGTTATGGAGCCCCAGCATTTT. Protein product: CASSDPRDRVMEPQHF.